Listed below are T cell receptor beta chains from one sample, sequenced in a study of graft-versus-host responses after intestinal transplantation. The protocol was immunoSEQ multiplex PCR, while the TCRdb copy is restricted to in-frame clones and leaves out a portion. Of 90,000 to 130,000 clones in the sample, roughly 92% were seen once. These receptors lack a known antigen. The source was unstimulated CD4+ T cells sorted from spleen or lymph node cells, collected before transplant. These receptors originate from a human donor who was the organ donor for an intestinal transplant. Both conserved end residues are part of each CDR3. D genes are given only for firm matches. Expanded clones get a size class; other rows say once, few or many, or leave the size out.

v_call,j_call,clone_size,d_call,cdr3_aa,cdr3_nt
TRBV5-1,TRBJ2-7,.,.,CASTPLGVGEQYF,TGCGCCAGCACCCCATTGGGGGTAGGGGAGCAGTACTTC
TRBV6-5,TRBJ2-1,.,.,CASSRPTGYYNEQFF,TGTGCCAGCAGTCGCCCTACAGGGTACTACAATGAGCAGTTCTTC
TRBV5-1,TRBJ1-2,.,.,CASSLGGNYGYTF,TGCGCCAGCAGCTTGGGGGGAAACTATGGCTACACCTTC
TRBV5-6,TRBJ1-3,.,.,CASTRGVSGNTIYF,TGTGCCAGCACCAGAGGGGTCTCTGGAAACACCATATATTTT
TRBV29-1,TRBJ2-4,.,.,CSASLHGAKNIQYF,TGCAGCGCTTCCCTGCATGGGGCCAAAAACATTCAGTACTTC
TRBV7-2,TRBJ2-3,.,.,CASSFLAFSTDTQYF,TGTGCCAGCAGCTTTCTAGCGTTTAGCACAGATACGCAGTATTTT
TRBV5-1,TRBJ2-7,.,TRBD2,CASSSTTGTSGFYEQYF,TGCGCCAGCAGCTCGACGACCGGGACTAGCGGTTTCTACGAGCAGTACTTC
TRBV2,TRBJ1-2,.,.,CASSEIGGGYTF,TGTGCCAGCAGTGAGATAGGGGGAGGCTACACCTTC
TRBV19,TRBJ2-3,once,TRBD2,CASSVSGINTDTQYF,TGTGCCAGTAGTGTAAGCGGGATCAACACAGATACGCAGTATTTT
TRBV13,TRBJ2-2,.,TRBD1,CASRADRGFSAEELFF,TGTGCCAGCAGAGCAGACAGGGGTTTTTCGGCAGAGGAGCTGTTTTTT
TRBV28,TRBJ2-7,.,.,CASSQPGLTTSYEQYF,TGTGCCAGCAGCCAACCTGGACTGACGACCTCATACGAGCAGTACTTC
TRBV11-2,TRBJ2-6,.,.,CASSLQGAGANVLTF,TGTGCCAGCAGCCTTCAGGGAGCAGGGGCCAACGTCCTGACTTTC
TRBV6-6,TRBJ2-3,.,.,CASSYSGPEIDTQYF,TGTGCCAGCAGTTACAGCGGACCCGAAATAGATACGCAGTATTTT
TRBV4-3,TRBJ2-2,.,TRBD1,CASSQDIGTGVGELFF,TGCGCCAGCAGCCAAGATATTGGGACAGGGGTTGGGGAGCTGTTTTTT
TRBV7-9,TRBJ2-3,.,.,CASSPGARGQYF,TGTGCCAGCAGCCCCGGGGCTAGAGGGCAGTATTTT
TRBV5-4,TRBJ2-3,.,.,CASSFTDTQYF,TGTGCCAGCAGCTTTACAGATACGCAGTATTTT